This record covers a single T cell receptor (beta chain). No antigen is known for it. The CDR3 length is 14 residues. Deletions cut 6 bases from V and 1 base from J, with 7 bases between. Germline CDR1 is LNHDA and CDR2 is SQIVND (reference sequence). This specimen belongs to a study of shared clonotypes between healthy human individuals. Overall study context: The donor pool was made up of a couple of women and three men aged 18 to 49. CD4 naive and memory got three plates each, CD8 naive two, CD8 memory one. Study-wide results and caveats: As a rule, naive subsets had a larger estimated richness than memory subsets.

Clones were sequenced by immunoSEQ multiplex PCR, and TCRdb holds only the in-frame ones, with some missing. The sample carries under 600,000 clones, about 98% recorded once. Naive CD8 cells lacked CD45RO and underwent positive selection for CCR7, leaving out terminally differentiated effector memory CD45RA+ cells. This sequence joins TRBV19 and TRBJ2-6; possibly TRBD2 for D (6 bases). The origin of this receptor is a man aged 30 to 45 in good health. Material: naive CD8+ T cells sorted from blood. CDR3 in amino acids: CASSRGSGANVLTF. The CDR3 coding sequence is TGTGCCAGTAGCCGGGGGTCTGGGGCCAACGTCCTGACTTTC.